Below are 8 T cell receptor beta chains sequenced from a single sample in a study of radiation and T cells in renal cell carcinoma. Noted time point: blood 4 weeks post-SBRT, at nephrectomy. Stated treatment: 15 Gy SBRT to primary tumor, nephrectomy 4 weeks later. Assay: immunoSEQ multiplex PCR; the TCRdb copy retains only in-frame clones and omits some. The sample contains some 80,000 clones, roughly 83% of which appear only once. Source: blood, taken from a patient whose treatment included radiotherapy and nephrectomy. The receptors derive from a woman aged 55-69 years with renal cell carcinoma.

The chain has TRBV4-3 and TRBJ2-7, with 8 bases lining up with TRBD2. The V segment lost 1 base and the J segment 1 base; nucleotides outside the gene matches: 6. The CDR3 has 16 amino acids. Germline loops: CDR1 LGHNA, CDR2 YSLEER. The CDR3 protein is CASSQGGLAPSYEQYF. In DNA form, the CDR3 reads TGCGCCAGCAGCCAAGGAGGACTAGCCCCATCCTACGAGCAGTACTTC.

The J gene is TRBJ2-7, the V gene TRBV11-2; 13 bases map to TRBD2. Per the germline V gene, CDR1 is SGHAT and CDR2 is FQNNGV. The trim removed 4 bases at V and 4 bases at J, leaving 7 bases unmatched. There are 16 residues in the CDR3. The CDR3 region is CASSSQGLAGMYEQYF. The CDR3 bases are TGTGCCAGCAGCTCCCAGGGACTAGCGGGAATGTACGAGCAGTACTTC.

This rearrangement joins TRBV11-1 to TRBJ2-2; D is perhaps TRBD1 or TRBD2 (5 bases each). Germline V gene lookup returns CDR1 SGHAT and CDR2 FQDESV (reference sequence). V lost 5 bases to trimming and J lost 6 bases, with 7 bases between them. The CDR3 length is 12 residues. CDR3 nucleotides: TGTGCCAGCAGCCAGGGACCCGGGGAGCTGTTTTTT. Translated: CASSQGPGELFF.

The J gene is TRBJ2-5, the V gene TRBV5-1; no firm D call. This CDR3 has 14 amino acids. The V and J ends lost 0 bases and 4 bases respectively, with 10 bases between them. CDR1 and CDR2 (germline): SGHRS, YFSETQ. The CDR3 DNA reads TGCGCCAGCAGCTTGGGCCACCCCCCAGAGACCCAGTACTTC. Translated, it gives CASSLGHPPETQYF.

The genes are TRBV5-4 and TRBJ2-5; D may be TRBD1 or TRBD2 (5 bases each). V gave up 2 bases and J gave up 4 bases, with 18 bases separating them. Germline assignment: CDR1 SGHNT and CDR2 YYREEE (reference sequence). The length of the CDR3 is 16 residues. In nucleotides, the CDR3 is TGTGCCAGCAGCTTAATTACTAGGGGAAGTCGAGAGACCCAGTACTTC. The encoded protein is CASSLITRGSRETQYF.

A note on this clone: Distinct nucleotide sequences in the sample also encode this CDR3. CDR3 DNA: TGTGCCAGCAGCTACCGCTACGAGCAGTACTTC. Encoded protein: CASSYRYEQYF. The V gene is TRBV7-2, the J gene TRBJ2-7; D remains unclear. CDR3 length: 11 residues. Germline values: CDR1 SGHTA, CDR2 FQGNSA. With 4 bases removed from V and 3 bases from J, the gap between germline ends came to 4 bases.

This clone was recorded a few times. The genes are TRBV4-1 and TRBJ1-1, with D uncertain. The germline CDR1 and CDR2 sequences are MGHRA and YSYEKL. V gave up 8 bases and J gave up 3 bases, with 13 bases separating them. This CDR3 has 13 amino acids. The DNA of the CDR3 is TGCGCCAGCGGGCCTGGGGAGGACACTGAAGCTTTCTTT. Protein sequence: CASGPGEDTEAFF.

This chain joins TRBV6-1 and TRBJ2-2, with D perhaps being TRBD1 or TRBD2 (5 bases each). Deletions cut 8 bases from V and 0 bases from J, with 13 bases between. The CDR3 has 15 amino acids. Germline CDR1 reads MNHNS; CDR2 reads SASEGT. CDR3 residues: CASRDPVANTGELFF. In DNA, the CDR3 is TGTGCCAGCCGGGACCCGGTAGCGAACACCGGGGAGCTGTTTTTT.